Following are 5 T cell receptor beta chains from one sample sequenced in a study of tumor-infiltrating lymphocytes in primary liver carcinoma. The source material, roughly 18-31 mg of unsorted bulk tissue, was used to co-extract RNA and DNA. cDNA specific to TCR beta was made from roughly 500 ng of total RNA, with a constant-region primer employed for priming. Three rounds of nested multiplex PCR with slightly modified ARM-PCR produced TCR beta libraries. TRBV1-TRBV30 forward primers paired with a C-beta reverse primer were used in the first two PCR rounds, which ran roughly 10 cycles each. TCRdb re-called the multiplex PCR reads through MiXCR, storing one row per CDR3 protein. The table has around 81,000 distinct CDR3 sequences, 71% seen once; the top ten hold roughly an eighth. Sequencing was carried out using liver tumor tissue from sampling region 4. Subset described: tumor region T4, right-lateral pole. These receptors were taken from a woman aged 55-69 years with primary liver carcinoma and hepatitis B virus infection.

This clonotype was seen only once. One end of the junction does not line up with germline, which may come from a read error. V usage is TRBV2 and J usage is TRBJ1-5, with TRBD1 matching 8 bases. Germline V gene data show CDR1 as SNHLY and CDR2 as FYNNEI. The CDR3 is 15 amino acids. The CDR3 DNA is TGTGCCAGCACTCCTCAGGGGGCTGGCAATCAGGCCCAGCATTTT. It specifies CASTPQGAGNQAQHF.

In regard to this clonotype: This likely comes from a read error, as the CDR3 has no conserved phenylalanine or tryptophan at its end. The rearrangement links TRBV12-3 or TRBV12-4 to TRBJ1-6; weak D call: TRBD1 (5 bases). The CDR3 loop spans 15 amino acids. Trimming pared 3 bases from V and 7 bases from J, leaving 13 bases between. The CDR3 bases are TGTGCCAGCAGTTTCAGGATAGGGGAGAATTCACCCCTCCACTCT. The encoded protein is CASSFRIGENSPLHS.

With respect to this clonotype: One end of the junction does not line up with germline, which may come from a read error. This rearrangement joins TRBV11-1 to TRBJ2-2, with D possibly TRBD2 on 5 matching bases. The CDR3 runs 14 residues. Germline V gene sequence: CDR1 SGHAT, CDR2 FQDESV (reference sequence). CDR3 sequence (DNA): TGTGTCAGCAGACCGAGCCTTGACACCGGGGAGATATTTTTT. Its translation: CVSRPSLDTGEIFF.

Of note for this clonotype: One end of the junction varies from germline; a read error may be responsible. The rearrangement joins TRBV11-1 to TRBJ2-3; D possibly corresponds to TRBD2 (6 bases). The germline gives CDR1 SGHAT, CDR2 FQDESV (reference sequence). This CDR3 is built from 14 residues. The CDR3 loop is CAGSFRTNTDTQYF. The CDR3 DNA is TGTGCCGGCAGCTTCAGGACTAACACAGATACGCAATATTTT.

Points on this clonotype: The germline gene is not matched at one end of the junction; a read error may be the cause. The chain links TRBV5-5 to TRBJ2-1; 8 bases map to TRBD1. This CDR3 is built from 14 residues. Germline CDR1 is SGHKS and CDR2 is YYEKEE (reference sequence). Written as DNA, the CDR3 is TGTGCCAGCAGCCTTGACAGGGGCAACAATGAGCAGTATTTC. It translates to CASSLDRGNNEQYF.